The 9 T cell receptor beta chains below all came from one sample that was sequenced in a study of post-analysis software for immune sequencing data (dated by TCRdb to the mid-2010s). Study-wide conclusions, independent of this receptor: Significantly higher frequencies in patients than in controls were found for a few TRBV segments, including TRBV5-6, TRBV5-1 and TRBV20-1.

The library was obtained by PCR. Sequencing relied on an Illumina HiSeq 2500. To reduce PCR and sequencing biases, unique molecular identifiers were built into the TCR beta cDNA libraries. Through fastp at Q25 and MiXCR, TCRdb rebuilt clones from the public reads, retaining in-frame beta chains. CDR3 protein sequences are deduplicated, and each keeps its most common genes and DNA. The sample data list 350,000 to 500,000 distinct CDR3 sequences, and less than 40% of these were observed just once. The ten largest make up around 8% of the sample. These receptors have no identified antigens. The specimen was blood. The receptors here all came from a girl aged 2 to 9 with multiple sclerosis.

The chain links TRBV29-1 to TRBJ1-2; TRBD1 aligns across 7 bases. J gave up 4 bases and V 6 bases, and 14 bases lay outside the gene matches. Germline-derived CDR1 and CDR2 are SQVTM and ANQGSEA. This CDR3 spans 15 amino acids. The CDR3 here is CSVTYPGQSVYGYTF. The CDR3 DNA follows: TGCAGCGTGACCTACCCGGGACAGTCAGTCTATGGCTACACCTTC.

The chain joins TRBV6-1 to TRBJ2-4; no reliable D call. Germline-derived CDR1 and CDR2 are MNHNS and SASEGT. V lost 8 bases to trimming and J lost 0 bases, with 11 bases between them. The CDR3 consists of 14 residues. The DNA of the CDR3 is TGTGCCAGCGGACGACTTTTAGCCAAAAACATTCAGTACTTC. This sequence encodes CASGRLLAKNIQYF.

The chain uses TRBV20-1 and TRBJ1-2; tentatively, D is TRBD1 (6 bases). This CDR3 spans 18 amino acids. Germline CDR1 reads DFQATT; CDR2 reads SNEGSKA (reference sequence). Between the trimmed V and J ends, which lost 3 bases and 4 bases, there was a span of 27 bases. In DNA, the CDR3 is TGCAGTGCTAGCGGGGGGCTGGCAGGGCGGGCTAGCCCCTATGGCTACACCTTC. It yields the protein CSASGGLAGRASPYGYTF.

V usage is TRBV14 and J usage is TRBJ1-2; D remains unclear. This CDR3 region has 16 residues. Deletions cut 1 base from V and 5 bases from J, with 17 bases between. The germline gives CDR1 SGHDN, CDR2 FVKESK. CDR3 nucleotide sequence: TGTGCCAGCAGCCAAGGGAGGCCGGGAGATCATTATGGCTACACCTTC. Encoded protein: CASSQGRPGDHYGYTF.

This clonotype was counted between two and nine times. This rearrangement joins TRBV7-2 to TRBJ2-4, with TRBD2 as a possible D gene (6 bases). This CDR3 has 18 amino acids. Germline values: CDR1 SGHTA, CDR2 FQGNSA. Trimming took off 5 bases at V and 0 bases at J, with 20 bases between the two ends. CDR3 coding DNA: TGTGCCAGCAGCCTGACCATGTTTGCGGGACGAGCCAAAAACATTCAGTACTTC. It yields the protein CASSLTMFAGRAKNIQYF. Full variable domain (rest looked up from reference TRBV7-2 and TRBJ2-4): GAGVSQSPSNKVTEKGKDVELRCDPISGHTALYWYRQSLGQGLEFLIYFQGNSAPDKSGLPSDRFSAERTGGSVSTLTIQRTQQEDSAVYLCASSLTMFAGRAKNIQYFGAGTRLSVL.

The chain uses TRBV20-1 and TRBJ2-7, with D possibly being TRBD1 (6 bases). The CDR3 has 12 residues. Germline-derived CDR1 and CDR2 are DFQATT and SNEGSKA (reference sequence). V lost 5 bases and J lost 1, with 9 bases in between. The CDR3 loop is CSALGQSYEQYF. CDR3 nucleotides: TGCAGTGCTCTTGGACAGTCCTACGAGCAGTACTTC.

The rearrangement links TRBV7-9 to TRBJ2-3; D perhaps matches TRBD1 (5 bases). Germline V CDR1 and CDR2: SEHNR, FQNEAQ (reference sequence). This CDR3 comprises 16 residues. V was cut by 4 bases and J by 5 bases, with 19 bases left in between. For the CDR3, the DNA is TGTGCCAGCAGCTCATTATTATTACAGGAATTAGATACGCAGTATTTT. This encodes CASSSLLLQELDTQYF.

J is TRBJ1-5 and V is TRBV6-6; D gene ambiguous. Germline CDR1 and CDR2: MNHNY and SVGAGI (reference sequence). The CDR3 is 15 residues long. The germline V and J ends were trimmed by 8 bases and 2 bases, with 16 bases remaining between them. The chain's CDR3 is CASRSADPGNQPQHF. The CDR3 DNA is TGTGCCAGCCGCTCCGCGGACCCTGGCAATCAGCCCCAGCATTTT.

The V call is TRBV12-3 or TRBV12-4, the J call TRBJ2-3; D possibly corresponds to TRBD1 (6 bases). The CDR3 runs 16 residues. V shed 3 bases and J shed 5 bases, with 18 bases lying between them. The CDR3 coding sequence is TGTGCCAGCAGTTTCGGGACATCAATGAGTGGAGATACGCAGTATTTT. Residues: CASSFGTSMSGDTQYF.